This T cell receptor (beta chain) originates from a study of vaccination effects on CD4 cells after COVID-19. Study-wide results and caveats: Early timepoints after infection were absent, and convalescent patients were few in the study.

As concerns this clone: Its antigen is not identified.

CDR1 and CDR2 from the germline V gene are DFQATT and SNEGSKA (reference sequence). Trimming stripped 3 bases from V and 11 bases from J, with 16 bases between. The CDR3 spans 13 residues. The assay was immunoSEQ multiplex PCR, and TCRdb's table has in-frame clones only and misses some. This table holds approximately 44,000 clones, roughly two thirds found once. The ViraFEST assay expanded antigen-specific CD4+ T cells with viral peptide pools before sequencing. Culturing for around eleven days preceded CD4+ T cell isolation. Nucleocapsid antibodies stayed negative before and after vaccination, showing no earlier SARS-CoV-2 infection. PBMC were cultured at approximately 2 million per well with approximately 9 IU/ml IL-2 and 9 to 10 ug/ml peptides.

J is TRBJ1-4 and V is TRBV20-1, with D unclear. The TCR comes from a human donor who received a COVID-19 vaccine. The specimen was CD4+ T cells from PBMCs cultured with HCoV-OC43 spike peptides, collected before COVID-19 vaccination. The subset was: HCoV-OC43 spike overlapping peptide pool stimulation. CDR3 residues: CSASMGSEDKLFF. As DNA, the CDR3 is TGCAGTGCTAGTATGGGATCCGAGGACAAACTGTTTTTT.